These 18 T cell receptor beta chains share one sample of origin, sequenced in a study of T cell responses to AZD1222 COVID-19 vaccine. The protocol was immunoSEQ multiplex PCR, while the TCRdb copy is restricted to in-frame clones and leaves out a portion. The sample contains approximately 150,000 clones, roughly 90% of which appear only once. The sequenced sample was peripheral blood, obtained 28 days after the second AZD1222 dose. The receptors were sampled from an adult who received the AZD1222 COVID-19 vaccine.

The J gene is TRBJ2-1, the V gene TRBV5-4; 9 bases align to TRBD2. V shed 0 bases, J shed 2 bases, and the junction held 9 bases outside the gene matches. The CDR3 covers 18 residues. Germline loops: CDR1 SGHNT, CDR2 YYREEE (reference sequence). In nucleotides, the CDR3 is TGTGCCAGCAGCTTGGCCAGTGGCGGGAGGGCCACCTACAATGAGCAGTTCTTC. Amino acid sequence: CASSLASGGRATYNEQFF.

J is TRBJ1-1 and V is TRBV28; 12 bases map to TRBD1. With V trimmed by 4 bases and J by 0 bases, 3 bases remained unmatched. Germline V gene lookup returns CDR1 MDHEN and CDR2 SYDVKM. This CDR3 has 16 amino acids. The CDR3 is CASSSRDRGLNTEAFF. The CDR3 DNA sequence: TGTGCCAGCAGTTCCCGGGACAGGGGGCTGAACACTGAAGCTTTCTTT.

This chain uses TRBV14 with TRBJ2-2; 9 nucleotides line up with TRBD1. The germline gives CDR1 SGHDN, CDR2 FVKESK. Trimming at V came to 4 bases and at J to 2 bases, leaving 5 bases not matched to a gene. The CDR3 consists of 16 residues. In DNA, the CDR3 is TGTGCCAGCAGCCGCCGGACAGGGGTAAACACCGGGGAGCTGTTTTTT. Its protein product is CASSRRTGVNTGELFF.

This sequence joins TRBV10-1 and TRBJ2-1; TRBD2 matches at 11 bases. Germline V lookup: CDR1 WNHNN, CDR2 SYGVQD (reference sequence). There are 15 residues in the CDR3. V lost 4 bases to trimming and J lost 6 bases; unmatched junction nucleotides: 5. The chain's CDR3 is CASSGLAGYPNEQFF. The CDR3 DNA is TGCGCCAGCAGTGGACTAGCGGGATACCCCAATGAGCAGTTCTTC.

The chain combines TRBV7-6 with TRBJ1-3; 8 nucleotides line up with TRBD1. Germline CDR1 SGHVS, CDR2 FNYEAQ. This CDR3 spans 14 amino acids. V lost 5 bases, J lost 6 bases, and 6 bases stayed unmatched. The CDR3 here is CASSPDRAQNTIYF. CDR3 DNA sequence: TGTGCCAGCAGCCCGGACAGGGCGCAAAACACCATATATTTT.

This chain links TRBV28 with TRBJ1-1, with 8 bases that match TRBD1. V was pared by 4 bases and J by 6 bases, with 7 bases of the junction left unmatched. Germline assignment: CDR1 MDHEN and CDR2 SYDVKM. The CDR3 sequence is 14 residues long. This CDR3 is CASSSYRGKAEAFF. The CDR3 DNA sequence: TGTGCCAGCAGTTCCTACAGGGGGAAGGCTGAAGCTTTCTTT.

CDR3 in amino acids: CASSLAPHNEQFF. As DNA, the CDR3 is TGTGCCAGCAGCTTAGCCCCACACAATGAGCAGTTCTTC. The rearrangement joins TRBV7-8 to TRBJ2-1; D uncertain. Germline CDR1 SGHVS, CDR2 FQNEAQ. This CDR3 contains 13 residues. V lost 0 bases and J lost 5, with 5 bases in between.

The V and J genes are TRBV5-5 and TRBJ2-7, with a tentative D call TRBD2 (6 bases). CDR3 length: 14 residues. CDR1 and CDR2 from the germline V gene are SGHKS and YYEKEE (reference sequence). V lost 0 bases and J 3 bases, leaving 10 bases between the germline ends. The CDR3: CASSLGLASYEQYF. CDR3 in DNA: TGTGCCAGCAGCTTGGGGCTAGCGAGCTACGAGCAGTACTTC.

This sequence joins TRBV29-1 and TRBJ1-1, with D unclear. Trimming stripped 5 bases from V and 2 bases from J, with 15 bases between. The CDR3 runs to 14 residues. Germline assignment: CDR1 SQVTM and CDR2 ANQGSEA. CDR3 DNA: TGCAGCGTTTGGCCCCCCCGGGTCAACACTGAAGCTTTCTTT. Encoded protein: CSVWPPRVNTEAFF.

V and J are TRBV2 and TRBJ1-5; D is possibly TRBD1 (6 bases). The CDR3 runs 14 residues. Germline CDR1 reads SNHLY; CDR2 reads FYNNEI. Trimming pared 3 bases from V and 6 bases from J, leaving 12 bases between. The CDR3 loop is CASSEGGLVQPQHF. In nucleotides, the CDR3 is TGTGCCAGCAGTGAGGGGGGGCTTGTTCAGCCCCAGCATTTT.

CDR3 sequence (DNA): TGTGCCAGTAGTTCCCGACGGGAGGCCCCCTACGAGCAGTACTTC. As protein: CASSSRREAPYEQYF. This chain uses TRBV19 with TRBJ2-7; 7 bases match TRBD2. Germline CDR1 reads LNHDA; CDR2 reads SQIVND (reference sequence). The CDR3 totals 15 residues. With 5 bases clipped from V and 2 bases from J, the junction kept 9 bases outside the gene matches.

The genes are TRBV19 and TRBJ2-7; D perhaps matches TRBD2 (6 bases). CDR1 LNHDA and CDR2 SQIVND come from the germline V gene (reference sequence). Trimming took off 3 bases at V and 6 bases at J, with 12 bases between the two ends. The CDR3 covers 13 residues. Written as DNA, the CDR3 is TGTGCCAGTAGTATGGGGGGTCCCTCCGAGCAGTACTTC. Residues: CASSMGGPSEQYF.

The rearrangement uses TRBV29-1 and TRBJ2-1; 9 nucleotides match TRBD2. V was clipped by 3 bases and J by 6 bases; unmatched bases: 9. This CDR3 has 15 residues. Germline V gene data show CDR1 as SQVTM and CDR2 as ANQGSEA. CDR3 nucleotide sequence: TGCAGCGTTGAGCCCGCGGGAGGGCCCATCAATGAGCAGTTCTTC. Translated, it gives CSVEPAGGPINEQFF.

The V and J genes are TRBV5-1 and TRBJ1-2; a possible D gene is TRBD1 (5 bases). The germline V gene has CDR1 SGHRS and CDR2 YFSETQ. The CDR3 sequence is 14 residues long. V lost 0 bases and J lost 8, with 14 bases in between. CDR3 in DNA: TGCGCCAGCAGCTTGGCCGGGGGTTTGGAGGGCTACACCTTC. This gives the protein CASSLAGGLEGYTF.

CDR3 protein: CAISDDRGQPYEQYF. In nucleotides, the CDR3 is TGTGCCATCAGTGACGATAGAGGTCAGCCCTACGAGCAGTACTTC. The chain employs TRBV10-3 and TRBJ2-7; D gene unclear. The CDR3 is 15 amino acids. The V end lost 3 bases, the J end lost 2 bases, and 14 bases lay between the germline ends. Germline CDR1 and CDR2: ENHRY and SYGVKD.

The chain uses TRBV4-3 and TRBJ1-1; 7 bases are shared with TRBD1. Trimming at V came to 4 bases and at J to 0 bases, leaving 8 bases not matched to a gene. CDR3 length equals 16 residues. Per the germline V gene, CDR1 is LGHNA and CDR2 is YSLEER. CDR3 sequence reads: CASSPTGLGMNTEAFF. CDR3 DNA: TGCGCCAGCAGCCCGACAGGGTTGGGGATGAACACTGAAGCTTTCTTT.

CDR3: CASRMGAHSGNTIYF. In DNA, the CDR3 is TGTGCCAGTAGGATGGGGGCACACTCTGGAAACACCATATATTTT. The chain carries TRBV19 and TRBJ1-3, with D perhaps TRBD1 (6 bases). Germline assignment: CDR1 LNHDA and CDR2 SQIVND (reference sequence). V was pared by 6 bases and J by 0 bases, with 12 bases between. This CDR3 region has 15 residues.

This rearrangement joins TRBV6-1 to TRBJ1-6; maybe TRBD1 (6 bases). The CDR3 spans 14 residues. Trimming took off 2 bases at V and 9 bases at J, with 11 bases between the two ends. Germline CDR1 reads MNHNS; CDR2 reads SASEGT. CDR3 in amino acids: CASSERARGSPLHF. As DNA, the CDR3 is TGTGCCAGCAGTGAAAGGGCCAGGGGTTCACCCCTCCACTTT.